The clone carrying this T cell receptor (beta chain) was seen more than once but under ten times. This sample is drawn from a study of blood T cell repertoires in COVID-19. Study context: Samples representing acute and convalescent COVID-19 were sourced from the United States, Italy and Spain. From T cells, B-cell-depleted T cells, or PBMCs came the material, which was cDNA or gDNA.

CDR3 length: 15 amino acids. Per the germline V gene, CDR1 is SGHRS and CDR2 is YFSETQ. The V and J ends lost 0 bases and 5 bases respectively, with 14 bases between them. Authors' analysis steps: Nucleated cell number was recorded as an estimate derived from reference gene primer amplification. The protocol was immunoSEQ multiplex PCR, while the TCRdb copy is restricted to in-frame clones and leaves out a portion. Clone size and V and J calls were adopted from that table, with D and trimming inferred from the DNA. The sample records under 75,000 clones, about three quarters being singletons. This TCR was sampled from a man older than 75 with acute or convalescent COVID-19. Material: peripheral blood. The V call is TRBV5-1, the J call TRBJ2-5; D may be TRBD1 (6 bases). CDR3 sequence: CASSLDREVPETQYF. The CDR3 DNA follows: TGCGCCAGCAGCTTGGACAGGGAAGTACCGGAGACCCAGTACTTC.